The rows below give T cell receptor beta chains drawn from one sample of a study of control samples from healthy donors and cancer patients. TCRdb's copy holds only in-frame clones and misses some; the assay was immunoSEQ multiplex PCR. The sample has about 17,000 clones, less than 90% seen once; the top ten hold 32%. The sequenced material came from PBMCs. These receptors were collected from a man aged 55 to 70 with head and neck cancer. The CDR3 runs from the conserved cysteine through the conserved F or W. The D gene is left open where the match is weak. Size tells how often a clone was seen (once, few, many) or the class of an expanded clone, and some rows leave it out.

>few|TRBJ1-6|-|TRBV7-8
CASSLVYNSPLHF
TGTGCCAGCAGCTTAGTCTATAATTCACCCCTCCACTTT
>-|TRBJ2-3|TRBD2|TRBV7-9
CASSPGLAGARTDTQYF
TGTGCCAGCAGCCCCGGACTAGCGGGGGCTCGCACAGATACGCAGTATTTT
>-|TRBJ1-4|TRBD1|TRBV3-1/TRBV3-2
CASSPRDRRLNEKLFF
TGTGCCAGCAGCCCCCGGGACAGGCGACTTAATGAAAAACTGTTTTTT
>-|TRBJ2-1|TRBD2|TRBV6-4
CASSPDIAGHNEQFF
TGTGCCAGCAGCCCCGATATAGCGGGGCACAATGAGCAGTTCTTC
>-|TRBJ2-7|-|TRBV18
CASSPGSPYEQYF
TGTGCCAGCTCACCTGGGAGCCCCTACGAGCAGTACTTC
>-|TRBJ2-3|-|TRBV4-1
CASSQEVRGPPDTQYF
TGCGCCAGCAGCCAAGAGGTACGGGGGCCCCCAGATACGCAGTATTTT
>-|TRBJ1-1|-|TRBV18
CASSPPGGYTEAFF
TGTGCCAGCTCACCACCGGGGGGGTACACTGAAGCTTTCTTT
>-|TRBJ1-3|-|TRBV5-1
CASTWVATYSGNTIYF
TGCGCCAGCACCTGGGTCGCGACCTACTCTGGAAACACCATATATTTT
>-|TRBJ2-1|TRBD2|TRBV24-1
CATSDPRGTSNEQFF
TGTGCCACCAGTGACCCCAGAGGGACTAGCAACGAGCAGTTCTTC
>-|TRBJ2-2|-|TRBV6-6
CASSYVGRYTGELFF
TGTGCCAGCAGTTACGTGGGGCGGTACACCGGGGAGCTGTTTTTT
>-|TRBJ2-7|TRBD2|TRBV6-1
CASSGAGGPYEQYF
TGTGCCAGCAGTGGAGCGGGGGGACCCTACGAGCAGTACTTC
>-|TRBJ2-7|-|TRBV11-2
CASSHTAGGHYEQYF
TGTGCCAGCAGCCACACCGCCGGGGGCCACTACGAGCAGTACTTC
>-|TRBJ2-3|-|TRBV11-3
CASSPPRGYF
TGTGCCAGCAGCCCCCCCCGGGGGTATTTT
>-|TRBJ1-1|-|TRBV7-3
CASSLTGGKGTEAFF
TGTGCCAGCAGCTTAACGGGCGGGAAGGGCACTGAAGCTTTCTTT
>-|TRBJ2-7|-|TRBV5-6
CASSLGTVIYEQYF
TGTGCCAGCAGCTTGGGGACAGTAATATACGAGCAGTACTTC
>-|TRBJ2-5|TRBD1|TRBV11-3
CASSSRQGPQETQYF
TGTGCCAGCAGCTCACGACAGGGGCCCCAAGAGACCCAGTACTTC
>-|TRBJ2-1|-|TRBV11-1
CASSLLALYNEQFF
TGTGCCAGCAGCTTACTAGCCCTCTACAATGAGCAGTTCTTC
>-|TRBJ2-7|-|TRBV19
CASSIFGEQYF
TGTGCCAGTAGTATATTTGGAGAGCAGTACTTC
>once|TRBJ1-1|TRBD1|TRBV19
CASTDRVNTEAFF
TGTGCCAGTACGGACAGGGTGAACACTGAAGCTTTCTTT
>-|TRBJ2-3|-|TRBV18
CASSPPEFIRGQYF
TGTGCCAGCTCACCACCCGAGTTTATTAGAGGGCAGTATTTT
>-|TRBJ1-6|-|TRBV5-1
CASSLPGGSYNSPLHF
TGCGCCAGCAGCTTGCCGGGAGGCTCCTATAATTCACCCCTCCACTTT
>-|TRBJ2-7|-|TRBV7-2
CASSLDGGPYEQYF
TGTGCCAGCAGCTTAGATGGGGGCCCCTACGAGCAGTACTTC
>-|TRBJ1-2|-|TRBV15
CATSRTPDPREGYTF
TGTGCCACCAGCAGAACACCTGACCCAAGGGAAGGCTACACCTTC
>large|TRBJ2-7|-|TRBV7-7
CASSLAEGYEQYF
TGTGCTAGCAGCTTAGCGGAGGGTTACGAGCAGTACTTC
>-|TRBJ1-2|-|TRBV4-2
CASSQDTPQDGYTF
TGTGCCAGCAGCCAAGATACCCCCCAAGATGGCTACACCTTC
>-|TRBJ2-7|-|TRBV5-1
CASSLAQGSEQYF
TGCGCCAGCAGCTTGGCTCAGGGAAGCGAGCAGTACTTC
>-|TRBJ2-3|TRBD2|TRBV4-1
CASSLLGAGDSDTQYF
TGCGCCAGCAGCCTCCTCGGGGCGGGGGACTCAGATACGCAGTATTTT
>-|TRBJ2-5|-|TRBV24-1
CATSDGMETQYF
TGTGCCACCAGTGATGGAATGGAGACCCAGTACTTC
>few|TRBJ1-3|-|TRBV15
CATSYKRVGKTGNTIYF
TGTGCCACCAGCTATAAGAGAGTGGGGAAAACTGGAAACACCATATATTTT
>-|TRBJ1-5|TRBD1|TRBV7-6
CASSREAGTGKNQPQHF
TGTGCCAGCAGCCGAGAGGCCGGGACAGGGAAGAATCAGCCCCAGCATTTT
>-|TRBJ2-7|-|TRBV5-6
CASSGGPRDEQYF
TGTGCCAGCAGCGGTGGCCCCCGGGACGAGCAGTACTTC